Shown below are 25 T cell receptor beta chains from a single sample sequenced in a study of tumor and adjacent non-tumor tissue in lung cancer. A modified ARM-PCR protocol with three rounds of nested PCR amplified TCRbeta. Via MiXCR, TCRdb re-called the multiplex PCR reads, giving one row per CDR3 protein. The repertoire includes about 44,000 distinct CDR3 sequences, less than 70% of them detected once, and about 32% sits in the top ten. This sample's RNA came from whole unsorted tissue. This non-tumor lung sample came from over 3 cm beyond the tumor edge. Sequencing was carried out using distant non-tumor lung tissue. These receptors all come from a woman aged 70-85 years with non-small cell lung cancer.

In this sample, this clonotype turned up many times. The V gene is TRBV6-5, the J gene TRBJ2-3, with 10 bases that match TRBD2. Germline lookup yields CDR1 MNHEY and CDR2 SVGAGI. Trimming cost V 4 bases and J 4 bases; bases outside gene matches: 5. The CDR3 length is 15 residues. CDR3 region: CASSSALAGSDTQYF. For the CDR3, the DNA is TGTGCCAGCAGTTCGGCACTAGCGGGATCAGATACGCAGTATTTT.

In this sample, this clonotype turned up many times. This sequence joins TRBV4-1 and TRBJ2-2; weak D call: TRBD1 (5 bases). This CDR3 has 14 residues. The V gene lost 4 bases and the J gene lost 4 bases, with 10 bases spanning the gap. The germline gives CDR1 MGHRA, CDR2 YSYEKL. CDR3 amino acids: CASSRRVGTGELFF. CDR3 nucleotides: TGCGCCAGCAGCCGCAGGGTAGGCACCGGGGAGCTGTTTTTT.

Many counts were recorded for this clonotype. V is TRBV5-1 and J is TRBJ1-4; 9 bases align to TRBD1. V was clipped by 4 bases and J by 2 bases; unmatched bases: 9. Germline V gene data show CDR1 as SGHRS and CDR2 as YFSETQ. The CDR3 length is 17 residues. The CDR3 reads CASSLGHGQGTNEKLFF. DNA for the CDR3: TGCGCCAGCAGCCTAGGACACGGACAGGGGACTAATGAAAAACTGTTTTTT.

For this clonotype: An end of the junction differs from the germline gene, which may be a read error. The chain recombines TRBV28 with TRBJ2-5, with D uncertain. This CDR3 is built from 17 residues. Germline-derived CDR1 and CDR2 are MDHEN and SYDVKM. As DNA, the CDR3 is TGTGCCAGCAGTTCCCCGACCAGCCTGGAAGAAGTTTTGAGTCAGTACTTT. This codes for CASSSPTSLEEVLSQYF.

The chain couples TRBV10-3 to TRBJ2-2, with D unresolved. The CDR3 is 14 residues long. The V and J ends lost 7 bases and 6 bases respectively, with 15 bases between them. Germline-derived CDR1 and CDR2 are ENHRY and SYGVKD. The CDR3 DNA sequence: TGTGCCATCACCCGGGCGAATAGGTCCGGGGAGCTGTTTTTT. Encoded protein: CAITRANRSGELFF.

V is TRBV6-4 and J is TRBJ2-3; 8 bases line up with TRBD2. This CDR3 has 15 residues. CDR1 is MRHNA and CDR2 is SNTAGT in the germline V gene. Trimming cost V 3 bases and J 4 bases; bases outside gene matches: 6. This chain's CDR3 is CASSDPGLGSDTQYF. The CDR3 nucleotides are TGTGCCAGCAGTGATCCGGGACTAGGATCAGATACGCAGTATTTT.

Comment on this clonotype: The germline gene is not matched at one end of the junction; a read error may be the cause. The V gene is TRBV4-2, the J gene TRBJ2-5; 8 bases are a match to TRBD1. CDR1 and CDR2 (germline): LGHNA, YNFKEQ. The CDR3 loop spans 14 amino acids. CDR3: CASSQEDRGKTQNF. CDR3 coding DNA: TGTGCCAGTAGCCAAGAAGACAGGGGAAAGACCCAAAACTTC.

Concerning this clonotype itself: This may come from a read error, since a much larger clone is one base off. The CDR3 sequence: CSAKGLTGGGETQYF. The CDR3, as DNA: TGCAGCGCCAAGGGACTAACGGGAGGAGGAGAGACCCAGTACTTC. The chain joins TRBV29-1 to TRBJ2-5, with TRBD2 matching 7 bases. CDR1 SQVTM and CDR2 ANQGSEA come from the germline V gene. V lost 7 bases, J lost 4 bases, and 15 bases stayed unmatched. This CDR3 contains 15 residues.

This rearrangement joins TRBV29-1 to TRBJ1-2; 8 bases are a match to TRBD1. The germline CDR1 and CDR2 sequences are SQVTM and ANQGSEA. The V segment lost 7 bases and the J segment 4 bases; nucleotides outside the gene matches: 17. The CDR3 covers 16 residues. The CDR3 region is CSATTGVAGFAYGYTF. For the CDR3, the DNA is TGCAGCGCTACGACAGGGGTGGCAGGATTCGCCTATGGCTACACCTTC. The full variable domain, its missing parts supplied by reference TRBV29-1 and TRBJ1-2, is SAVISQKPSRDICQRGTSLTIQCQVDSQVTMMFWYRQQPGQSLTLIATANQGSEATYESGFVIDKFPISRPNLTFSTLTVSNMSPEDSSIYLCSATTGVAGFAYGYTFGSGTRLTVV.

This sequence joins TRBV28 and TRBJ1-5, with D possibly being TRBD1 (5 bases). V dropped 3 bases and J dropped 2 bases, with 11 bases sitting between them. This CDR3 spans 15 amino acids. The germline V gene encodes CDR1 MDHEN and CDR2 SYDVKM. CDR3 nucleotides: TGTGCCAGCAGTTTGGGGCAAGACGGCAATCAGCCCCAGCATTTT. It translates to CASSLGQDGNQPQHF.

About this clonotype itself: The junction departs from the called germline gene at one end, perhaps through a read error. J is TRBJ2-3 and V is TRBV11-3, with D possibly TRBD1 on 5 matching bases. Germline CDR1 and CDR2: SGHNT and YENEEA. The CDR3 contains 17 residues. CDR3 in DNA: TGTGCTAGCAGCCAATACACCAGGGTGGAGAGCACAGACACGCAGTATTTT. It codes for CASSQYTRVESTDTQYF.

Worth noting for this clonotype: At one end the junction does not follow the germline gene, possibly because of a read error. V and J are TRBV25-1 and TRBJ2-5; maybe TRBD2 (5 bases). This CDR3 comprises 16 residues. The germline V gene has CDR1 MGHDK and CDR2 SYGVNS. The CDR3 nucleotides are TGTGTCAGCAGTTCCGCTGACGGTGCAGTCGGGGAGACCCAACACTTC. Encoded protein: CVSSSADGAVGETQHF.

With regard to this clonotype: One junction end disagrees with the germline gene, perhaps due to a read error. The chain uses TRBV20-1 and TRBJ1-1; D is perhaps TRBD1 (6 bases). Germline V lookup: CDR1 DFQATT, CDR2 SNEGSKA (reference sequence). This CDR3 spans 13 amino acids. This CDR3 reads CSVLRDTNTEAFF. The CDR3 DNA sequence: TGCAGTGTTCTCCGGGACACGAACACCGAAGCTTTCTTT.

A remark on this clonotype: This could be a read error, since a much larger clone is one nucleotide away. The chain carries TRBV11-2 and TRBJ2-3; D gene unclear. Germline V gene lookup returns CDR1 SGHAT and CDR2 FQNNGV. The germline V and J ends were trimmed by 5 bases and 1 base, with 4 bases remaining between them. The CDR3 has 12 amino acids. In nucleotides, the CDR3 is TGTGCCAGCAGCACGGGCACAGATACGCAGTATTTT. It codes for CASSTGTDTQYF.

This clonotype was counted a few times. In this CDR3 the conserved last residue, phenylalanine or tryptophan, is missing, so a read error is likely. It is unclear where the CDR3 begins or ends on the DNA, so no DNA is shown, and the CDR3 is as TCRdb lists it. The V gene is TRBV11-2, the J gene TRBJ1-3; the table's D call TRBD1 went unverified against the DNA. Inclusive of both ends, the CDR3 amounts to 12 amino acids. Germline V gives CDR1 SGHAT, CDR2 FQNNGV. The CDR3 here is CASSLGSRGPSI.

This clonotype has ten or more counts. This chain joins TRBV20-1 and TRBJ2-1; D gene uncertain. V lost 7 bases, J lost 3 bases, and 7 bases lay in between. The CDR3 has 11 residues. Germline V gives CDR1 DFQATT, CDR2 SNEGSKA (reference sequence). CDR3 bases: TGCAGTGTCCAAAGCTACAATGAGCAGTTCTTC. Protein sequence: CSVQSYNEQFF.

Turning to this clonotype: The junction does not match germline at one end; this may be a read error. This rearrangement joins TRBV20-1 to TRBJ1-2, with 7 bases fitting TRBD1. The CDR3 runs 15 residues. The V gene's germline CDR1 is DFQATT and CDR2 SNEGSKA (reference sequence). The CDR3 spells CSLERGQLKNYGYTF. The CDR3 DNA follows: TGCAGTCTCGAGCGGGGACAGCTTAAGAACTATGGCTACACATTC.

This rearrangement joins TRBV28 to TRBJ2-3; 14 bases are shared with TRBD2. CDR3 length equals 17 residues. V dropped 6 bases and J dropped 4; count of bases not matched to a gene: 9. The germline CDR1 and CDR2 sequences are MDHEN and SYDVKM. The CDR3, as DNA: TGTGCCAGCAGATTGATTTCGGGACTAGCGGGAGCAGATACGCAGTATTTT. Amino acid sequence: CASRLISGLAGADTQYF.

The sample holds one count of this clonotype. A single base separates this from a much larger clone, so it may be a read error. The V gene is TRBV7-9, the J gene TRBJ1-4; no clear D gene. The germline gives CDR1 SEHNR, CDR2 FQNEAQ (reference sequence). The CDR3 contains 14 residues. CDR3 bases: TGTGCCAACAGCTTAGCGGGCGGTGGTGAAAAACTGTTTTTT. It is translated as CANSLAGGGEKLFF.

As to this clonotype: The junction departs from germline at one end; a sequencing error may be responsible. This chain uses TRBV6-5 with TRBJ1-1; the match to TRBD1 covers 7 bases. CDR3 length: 17 amino acids. The germline gives CDR1 MNHEY, CDR2 SVGAGI. The CDR3 DNA reads TGTGCCAGCAGTTACTGTCGGACAGGAGGATTGAACACTGAAGCTCTCTTT. It specifies CASSYCRTGGLNTEALF.

The chain combines TRBV28 with TRBJ2-5; 10 bases map to TRBD1. V was pared by 10 bases and J by 4 bases, with 12 bases of the junction left unmatched. The germline CDR1 and CDR2 sequences are MDHEN and SYDVKM. This CDR3 has 15 residues. As DNA, the CDR3 is TGTGCCAACAGGGACCGGGACAGGGGACGAGAGACCCAGTACTTC. Its translation is CANRDRDRGRETQYF. The variable domain in full, with the rest retrieved from reference TRBV28 and TRBJ2-5, is DVKVTQSSRYLVKRTGEKVFLECVQDMDHENMFWYRQDPGLGLRLIYFSYDVKMKEKGDIPEGYSVSREKKERFSLILESASTNQTSMYLCANRDRDRGRETQYFGPGTRLLVL.

Only one count was recorded for this clonotype. Germline and junction disagree at one end, which may indicate a read error. This rearrangement joins TRBV30 to TRBJ1-1; the D gene is possibly TRBD1 (5 bases). The CDR3 has 15 residues. Looked up from germline, CDR1 is GTSNPN and CDR2 is SVGIG (reference sequence). The CDR3 is CAWSVGVGRATGASF. The CDR3 coding sequence is TGTGCCTGGAGTGTCGGGGTAGGGAGAGCCACTGGGGCTTCCTTT. The entire variable domain, with the rest obtained from reference TRBV30 and TRBJ1-1, is as follows: SQTIHQWPATLVQPVGSPLSLECTVEGTSNPNLYWYRQAAGRGLQLLFYSVGIGQISSEVPQNLSASRPQDRQFILSSKKLLLSDSGFYLCAWSVGVGRATGASFGQGTRLTVV.

The sample holds many counts of this clonotype. This rearrangement joins TRBV29-1 to TRBJ1-1, with a weak D call TRBD1 (5 bases). Trimming took 0 bases from V and 6 from J, leaving 11 bases between them. In germline, CDR1 is SQVTM, CDR2 ANQGSEA. The CDR3 length is 13 residues. The CDR3 region is CSVEETDGAEAFF. In DNA form, the CDR3 reads TGCAGCGTTGAAGAGACAGATGGGGCTGAAGCTTTCTTT.

This clonotype came up a few times. This chain uses TRBV28 with TRBJ2-7; TRBD1 aligns across 8 bases. This CDR3 is 14 amino acids long. CDR1 is MDHEN and CDR2 is SYDVKM in the germline V gene. CDR3 sequence (DNA): TGTGTCAGTGACCGGACAGGGACCTCCTACGAGCAGTACTTC. This sequence encodes CVSDRTGTSYEQYF.

Comment on this clonotype: The junction and the germline gene differ at one end; a read error may be behind it. The chain has TRBV29-1 and TRBJ2-5, with D tentatively TRBD2 (6 bases). The CDR3 sequence is 13 residues long. CDR1 and CDR2 from the germline V gene are SQVTM and ANQGSEA. The CDR3 DNA follows: TGCAGTGTTGAGCTACTAGCAAAGGAGACCCTGTACTTC. Its protein product is CSVELLAKETLYF.